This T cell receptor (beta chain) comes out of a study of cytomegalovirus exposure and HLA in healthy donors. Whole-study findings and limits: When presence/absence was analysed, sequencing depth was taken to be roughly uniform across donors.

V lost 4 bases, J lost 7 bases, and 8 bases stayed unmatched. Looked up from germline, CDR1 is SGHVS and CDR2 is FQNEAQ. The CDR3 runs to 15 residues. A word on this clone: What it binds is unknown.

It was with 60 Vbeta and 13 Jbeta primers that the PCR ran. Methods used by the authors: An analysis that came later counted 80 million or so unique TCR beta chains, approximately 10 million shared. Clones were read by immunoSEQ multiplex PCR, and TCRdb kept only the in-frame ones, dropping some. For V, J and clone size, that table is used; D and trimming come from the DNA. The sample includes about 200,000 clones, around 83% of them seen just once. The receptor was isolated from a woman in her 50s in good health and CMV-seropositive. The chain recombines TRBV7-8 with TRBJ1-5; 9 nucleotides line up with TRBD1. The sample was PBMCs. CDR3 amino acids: CASSSRWTGEQPQHF. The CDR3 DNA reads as TGTGCCAGCAGCTCGAGGTGGACAGGGGAACAGCCCCAGCATTTT. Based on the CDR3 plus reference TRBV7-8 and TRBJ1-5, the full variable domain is GAGVSQSPRYKVAKRGQDVALRCDPISGHVSLFWYQQALGQGPEFLTYFQNEAQLDKSGLPSDRFFAERPEGSVSTLKIQRTQQEDSAVYLCASSSRWTGEQPQHFGDGTRLSIL.